This T cell receptor (beta chain) was recorded in a study of PD-L1 blockade in urothelial cancer. Study context: Atezolizumab at 1,200 mg intravenously every 3 weeks was started by patients in the mid-2010s.

Measured with immunoSEQ multiplex PCR; TCRdb has only the in-frame clones, and not every one. The sample holds roughly 42,000 clones; about 90% are singletons and the top ten take 7.3%. As to time point: peripheral blood 6 weeks after treatment start. Sequences were derived from PBMCs, sampled around atezolizumab (anti-PD-L1) treatment. This TCR was recovered from a man aged 65 to 79 with urothelial cancer.

DNA of the CDR3: TGTGCCTGGAATAGACAGGGGGCTGGCGAGCAGTACTTC. This codes for CAWNRQGAGEQYF. The chain has TRBV30 and TRBJ2-7, with 10 bases that match TRBD1. This CDR3 contains 13 residues. Unmatched junction bases numbered 6, after V lost 4 bases and J lost 6 bases. Germline CDR1 and CDR2: GTSNPN and SVGIG (reference sequence).